This T cell receptor beta chain was found in a study of graft-versus-host responses after intestinal transplantation. Turning to the study itself: Transplants given to recipients were multivisceral, liver-intestinal, or isolated intestinal. Each patient got anti-thymocyte globulin induction, then tacrolimus and steroids for around three years. Study-wide points: The study found high graft-versus-host to host-versus-graft clonal ratios in allografts of patients with graft-donor T cell macrochimerism. Recipient bone marrow held GvH clones, some seen earlier in ileum or blood.

This table comes from immunoSEQ multiplex PCR, and its TCRdb copy is limited to in-frame clones, with some not included. This sample has 80,000 to 100,000 clones, with 90% to 95% found just once. The length of the CDR3 is 16 residues. V was clipped by 2 bases and J by 0 bases, with 13 bases between them. Germline lookup yields CDR1 MNHNS and CDR2 SASEGT. As to this clone: Its matching antigen is unknown.

The J gene is TRBJ1-1, the V gene TRBV6-1; D is undetermined. Sequencing was performed on unstimulated CD4+ T cells sorted from spleen or lymph node cells, taken before intestinal transplant. The TCR was taken from a human donor who received an intestinal transplant. The CDR3, as DNA: TGTGCCAGCAGTGAATTGACCCGGAGAATGAACACTGAAGCTTTCTTT. Translation: CASSELTRRMNTEAFF.